Following are 8 T cell receptor beta chains from one sample sequenced in a study of cytomegalovirus exposure and HLA in healthy donors. Assay used: immunoSEQ multiplex PCR; TCRdb lists only in-frame clones, some missing. Of roughly 140,000 clones in the sample, about 88% were seen once. The sequenced sample was PBMCs. Receptor source: a woman aged 18-30 years in good health and CMV-seropositive.

The V gene is TRBV30, the J gene TRBJ2-3; the match to TRBD2 covers 11 bases. J lost 4 bases, V lost 0 bases, and 3 bases had no gene match. Germline V gene sequence: CDR1 GTSNPN, CDR2 SVGIG (reference sequence). The CDR3 loop spans 15 amino acids. CDR3 in DNA: TGTGCCTGGAGTGTAACACTAGCGGGAGCAGATACGCAGTATTTT. This translates into CAWSVTLAGADTQYF.

This chain links TRBV5-1 with TRBJ1-2; D is ambiguous. CDR1 SGHRS and CDR2 YFSETQ come from the germline V gene. V shed 6 bases and J shed 6 bases, with 12 bases lying between them. The CDR3 has 12 amino acids. The CDR3, as DNA: TGCGCCAGCACCGAGGCCGGTCATGGCTACACCTTC. It translates to CASTEAGHGYTF.

This clone was observed once. The chain has TRBV10-1 and TRBJ2-7; maybe TRBD2 (5 bases). With 0 bases removed from V and 4 bases from J, the gap between germline ends came to 10 bases. Germline values: CDR1 WNHNN, CDR2 SYGVQD (reference sequence). There are 14 residues in the CDR3. DNA for the CDR3: TGCGCCAGCAGTGAGTCCACTGGACTTTACGAGCAGTACTTC. Encoded protein: CASSESTGLYEQYF.

The chain has TRBV6-6 and TRBJ2-2; 9 bases line up with TRBD1. The germline CDR1 and CDR2 sequences are MNHNY and SVGAGI (reference sequence). The CDR3 is 14 amino acids. J gave up 5 bases and V 6 bases, and 4 bases lay outside the gene matches. CDR3 region: CASRTGGETGELFF. In nucleotides, the CDR3 is TGTGCCAGCAGGACAGGGGGTGAAACCGGGGAGCTGTTTTTT.

The V call is TRBV15, the J call TRBJ2-1; 9 bases match TRBD2. The CDR3 contains 15 residues. Germline values: CDR1 LNHNV, CDR2 YYDKDF (reference sequence). The J segment lost 2 bases and the V segment lost 9 bases, leaving 8 bases of the junction unmatched. CDR3 region: CATSTGTSTYNEQFF. CDR3 DNA: TGTGCCACTTCAACCGGGACTAGCACCTACAATGAGCAGTTCTTC.

This chain uses TRBV19 with TRBJ2-7; TRBD2 matches 8 bases. The CDR3 runs 13 residues. Germline V lookup: CDR1 LNHDA, CDR2 SQIVND (reference sequence). The junction had 8 bases not matched to a gene; V was cut back by 6 bases and J by 7 bases. CDR3: CASSRAGVEEQYF. DNA of the CDR3: TGTGCCAGTAGCAGAGCGGGAGTTGAGGAGCAGTACTTC.

The chain's CDR3 is CATSSLLGLAGGSEQYF. The CDR3 DNA is TGTGCCACCAGCAGCCTTTTGGGCCTAGCGGGAGGTAGTGAGCAGTACTTC. The J gene is TRBJ2-7, the V gene TRBV15, with TRBD2 matching over 11 bases. The CDR3 loop spans 17 amino acids. The J segment lost 7 bases and the V segment lost 3 bases, leaving 14 bases of the junction unmatched. In germline, CDR1 is LNHNV, CDR2 YYDKDF (reference sequence).

This rearrangement joins TRBV5-6 to TRBJ1-5; perhaps TRBD1 as D (6 bases). The CDR3 consists of 15 residues. The V end was cut by 3 bases, the J end by 2 bases, with 12 bases between. Per germline, CDR1 SGHDT and CDR2 YYEEEE. CDR3 in DNA: TGTGCCAGCAGCTCACAGGGCACGCGCAATCAGCCCCAGCATTTT. This codes for CASSSQGTRNQPQHF.